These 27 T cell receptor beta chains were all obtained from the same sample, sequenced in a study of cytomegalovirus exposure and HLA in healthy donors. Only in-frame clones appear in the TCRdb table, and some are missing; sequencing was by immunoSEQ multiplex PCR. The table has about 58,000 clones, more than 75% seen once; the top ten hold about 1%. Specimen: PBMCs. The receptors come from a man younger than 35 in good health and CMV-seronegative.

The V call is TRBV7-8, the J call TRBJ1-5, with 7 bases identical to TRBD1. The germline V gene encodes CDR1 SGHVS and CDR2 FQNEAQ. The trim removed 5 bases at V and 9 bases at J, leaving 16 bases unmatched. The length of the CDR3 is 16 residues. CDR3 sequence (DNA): TGTGCCAGCAGCCCCTCCCCTACAGGGGAAAGGGGGCCCCAGCATTTT. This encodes CASSPSPTGERGPQHF. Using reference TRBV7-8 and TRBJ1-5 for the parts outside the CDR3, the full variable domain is GAGVSQSPRYKVAKRGQDVALRCDPISGHVSLFWYQQALGQGPEFLTYFQNEAQLDKSGLPSDRFFAERPEGSVSTLKIQRTQQEDSAVYLCASSPSPTGERGPQHFGDGTRLSIL.

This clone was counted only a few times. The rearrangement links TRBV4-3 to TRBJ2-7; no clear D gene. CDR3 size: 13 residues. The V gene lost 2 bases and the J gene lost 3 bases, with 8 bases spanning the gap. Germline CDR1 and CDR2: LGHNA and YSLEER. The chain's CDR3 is CASSQTVYYEQYF. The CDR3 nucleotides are TGCGCCAGCAGCCAAACTGTCTACTACGAGCAGTACTTC.

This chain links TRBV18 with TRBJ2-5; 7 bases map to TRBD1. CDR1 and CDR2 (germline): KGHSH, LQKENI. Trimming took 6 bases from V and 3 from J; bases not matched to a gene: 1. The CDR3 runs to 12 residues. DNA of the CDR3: TGTGCCAGCTCTCAGGGGGAAGAGACCCAGTACTTC. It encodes CASSQGEETQYF. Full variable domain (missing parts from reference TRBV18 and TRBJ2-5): NAGVMQNPRHLVRRRGQEARLRCSPMKGHSHVYWYRQLPEEGLKFMVYLQKENIIDESGMPKERFSAEFPKEGPSILRIQQVVRGDSAAYFCASSQGEETQYFGPGTRLLVL.

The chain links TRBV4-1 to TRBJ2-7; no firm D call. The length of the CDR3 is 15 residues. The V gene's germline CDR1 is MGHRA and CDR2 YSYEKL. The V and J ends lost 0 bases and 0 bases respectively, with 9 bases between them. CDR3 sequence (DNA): TGCGCCAGCAGCCAAGATTTATGGGCCTCCTACGAGCAGTACTTC. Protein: CASSQDLWASYEQYF.

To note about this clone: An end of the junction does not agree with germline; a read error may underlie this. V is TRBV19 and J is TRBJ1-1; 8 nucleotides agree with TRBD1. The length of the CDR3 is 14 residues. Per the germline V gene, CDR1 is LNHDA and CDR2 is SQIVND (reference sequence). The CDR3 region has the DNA TGTGCCAGTAGTGTAGACAGGGGGAACACTGAAGCTTTCTTT. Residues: CASSVDRGNTEAFF.

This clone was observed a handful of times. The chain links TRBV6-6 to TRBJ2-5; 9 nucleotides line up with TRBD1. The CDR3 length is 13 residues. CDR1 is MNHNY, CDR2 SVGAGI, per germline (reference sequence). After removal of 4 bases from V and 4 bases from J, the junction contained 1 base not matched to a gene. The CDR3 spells CASSWDRAETQYF. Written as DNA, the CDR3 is TGTGCCAGCAGTTGGGACAGGGCAGAGACCCAGTACTTC.

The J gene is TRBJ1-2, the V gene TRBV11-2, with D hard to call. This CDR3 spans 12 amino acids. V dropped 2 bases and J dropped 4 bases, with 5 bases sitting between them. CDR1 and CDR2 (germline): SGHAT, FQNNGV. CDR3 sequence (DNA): TGTGCCAGCAGCTTACTGGCCTATGGCTACACCTTC. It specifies CASSLLAYGYTF.

The CDR3 here is CAHYRGFRCTDTQYF. DNA for the CDR3: TGCGCCCATTACCGCGGTTTTCGGTGCACAGATACGCAGTATTTT. The rearrangement uses TRBV5-1 and TRBJ2-3; D gene ambiguous. The CDR3 totals 15 residues. CDR1 SGHRS and CDR2 YFSETQ come from the germline V gene. V lost 10 bases and J 1 base, leaving 19 bases between the germline ends.

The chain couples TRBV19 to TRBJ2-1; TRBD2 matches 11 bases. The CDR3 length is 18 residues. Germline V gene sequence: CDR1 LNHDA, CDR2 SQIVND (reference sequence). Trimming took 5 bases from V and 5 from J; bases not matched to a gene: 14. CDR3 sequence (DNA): TGTGCCAGTAGTTCCGAGCCCCCCCTACTAGCGGGAGACAATGAGCAGTTCTTC. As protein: CASSSEPPLLAGDNEQFF.

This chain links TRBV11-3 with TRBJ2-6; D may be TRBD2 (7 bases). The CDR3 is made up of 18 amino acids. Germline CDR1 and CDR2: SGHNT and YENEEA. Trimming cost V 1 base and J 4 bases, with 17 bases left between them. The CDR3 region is CASSLVGGRSSGANVLTF. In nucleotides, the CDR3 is TGTGCCAGCAGCTTAGTCGGGGGGCGATCGTCAGGGGCCAACGTCCTGACTTTC.

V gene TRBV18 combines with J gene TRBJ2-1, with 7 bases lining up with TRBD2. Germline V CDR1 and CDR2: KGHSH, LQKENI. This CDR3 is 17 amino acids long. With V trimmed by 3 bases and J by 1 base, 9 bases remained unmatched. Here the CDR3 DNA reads TGTGCCAGCTCACCTTCGATACGCGGGGGTTCCTACAATGAGCAGTTCTTC. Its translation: CASSPSIRGGSYNEQFF.

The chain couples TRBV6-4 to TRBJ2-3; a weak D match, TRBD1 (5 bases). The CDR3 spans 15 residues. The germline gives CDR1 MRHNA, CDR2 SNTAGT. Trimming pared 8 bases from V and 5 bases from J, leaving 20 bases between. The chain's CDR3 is CASSLAGNIRDTQYF. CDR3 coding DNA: TGTGCCAGCTCCCTGGCAGGGAATATCCGAGATACGCAGTATTTT.

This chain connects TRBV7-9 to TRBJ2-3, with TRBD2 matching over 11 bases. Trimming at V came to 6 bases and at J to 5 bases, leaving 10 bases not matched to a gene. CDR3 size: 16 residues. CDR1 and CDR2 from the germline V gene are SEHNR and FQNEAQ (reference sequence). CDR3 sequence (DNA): TGTGCCAGCAGTCTAAATAGCGGGAGGGCCGGAGATACGCAGTATTTT. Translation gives CASSLNSGRAGDTQYF.

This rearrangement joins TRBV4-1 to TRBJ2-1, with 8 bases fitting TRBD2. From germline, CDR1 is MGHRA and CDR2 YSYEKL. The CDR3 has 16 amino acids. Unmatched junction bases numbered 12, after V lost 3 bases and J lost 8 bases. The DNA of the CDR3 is TGCGCCAGCAGCCATGGGACGGCCGGACTAGCCGATGAGCAGTTCTTC. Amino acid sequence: CASSHGTAGLADEQFF.

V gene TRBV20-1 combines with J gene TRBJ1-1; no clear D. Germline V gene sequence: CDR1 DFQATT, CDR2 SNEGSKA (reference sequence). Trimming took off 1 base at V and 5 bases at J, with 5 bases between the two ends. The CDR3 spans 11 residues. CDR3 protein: CSARALTEAFF. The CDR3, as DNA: TGCAGTGCTAGAGCTCTGACTGAAGCTTTCTTT.

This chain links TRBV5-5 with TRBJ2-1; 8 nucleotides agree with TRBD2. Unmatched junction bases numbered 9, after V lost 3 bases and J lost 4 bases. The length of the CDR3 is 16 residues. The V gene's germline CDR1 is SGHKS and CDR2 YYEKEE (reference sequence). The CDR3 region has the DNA TGTGCCAGCAGCTCCTCCCTCGCGGGAGGTTACAATGAGCAGTTCTTC. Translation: CASSSSLAGGYNEQFF.

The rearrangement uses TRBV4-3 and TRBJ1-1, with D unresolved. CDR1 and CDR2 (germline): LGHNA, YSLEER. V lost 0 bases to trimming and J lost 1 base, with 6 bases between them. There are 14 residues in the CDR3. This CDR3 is CASSQELANTEAFF. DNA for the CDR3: TGCGCCAGCAGCCAAGAATTGGCGAACACTGAAGCTTTCTTT.

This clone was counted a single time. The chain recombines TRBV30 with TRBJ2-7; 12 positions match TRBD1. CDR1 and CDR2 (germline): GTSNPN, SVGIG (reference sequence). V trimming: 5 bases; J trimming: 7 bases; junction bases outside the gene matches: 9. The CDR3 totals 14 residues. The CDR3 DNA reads TGTGCCTGGGACCCGGGACAGGGGGCTGGGGAGCAGTACTTC. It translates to CAWDPGQGAGEQYF.

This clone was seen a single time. The CDR3 DNA is TGTGCCAGCAGCACCGACTACACCGGGGAGCTGTTTTTT. Amino acid sequence: CASSTDYTGELFF. The chain couples TRBV5-4 to TRBJ2-2; D is unresolved. V was clipped by 4 bases and J by 3 bases, with 7 bases between them. Germline CDR1 and CDR2: SGHNT and YYREEE (reference sequence). This CDR3 region has 13 residues.

The CDR3 coding sequence is TGTGCCAGCAGCCCGGGGACAGGGGAAGACTATGGCTACACCTTC. Translated: CASSPGTGEDYGYTF. The rearrangement joins TRBV13 to TRBJ1-2, with TRBD1 matching 10 bases. After removal of 5 bases from V and 3 bases from J, the junction contained 6 bases not matched to a gene. The germline gives CDR1 PRHDT, CDR2 FYEKMQ (reference sequence). The CDR3 is made up of 15 amino acids.

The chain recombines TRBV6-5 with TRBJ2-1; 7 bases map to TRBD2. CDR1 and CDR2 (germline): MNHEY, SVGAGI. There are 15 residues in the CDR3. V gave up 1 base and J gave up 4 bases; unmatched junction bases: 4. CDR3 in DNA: TGTGCCAGCAGTTACTACCTAGCGGTATACAATGAGCAGTTCTTC. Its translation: CASSYYLAVYNEQFF.

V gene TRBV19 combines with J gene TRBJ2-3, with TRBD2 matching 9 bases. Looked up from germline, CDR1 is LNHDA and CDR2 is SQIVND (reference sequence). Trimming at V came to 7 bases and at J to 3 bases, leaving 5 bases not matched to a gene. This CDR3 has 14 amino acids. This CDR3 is CASTISGRTDTQYF. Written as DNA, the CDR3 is TGTGCCAGTACCATTAGCGGGAGAACAGATACGCAGTATTTT.

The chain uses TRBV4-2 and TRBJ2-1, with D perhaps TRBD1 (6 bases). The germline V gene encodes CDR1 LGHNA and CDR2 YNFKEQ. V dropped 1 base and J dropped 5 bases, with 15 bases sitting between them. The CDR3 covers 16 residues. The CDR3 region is CASSQVGLRTDNEQFF. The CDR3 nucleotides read TGTGCCAGCAGCCAAGTTGGTTTAAGGACAGACAATGAGCAGTTCTTC.

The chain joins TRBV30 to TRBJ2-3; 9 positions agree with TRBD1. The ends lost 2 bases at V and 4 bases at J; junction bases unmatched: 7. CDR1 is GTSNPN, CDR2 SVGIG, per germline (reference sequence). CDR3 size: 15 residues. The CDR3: CAWSTGTGRADTQYF. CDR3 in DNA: TGTGCCTGGAGTACCGGGACAGGGAGGGCAGATACGCAGTATTTT. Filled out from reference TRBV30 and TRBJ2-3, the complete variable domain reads SQTIHQWPATLVQPVGSPLSLECTVEGTSNPNLYWYRQAAGRGLQLLFYSVGIGQISSEVPQNLSASRPQDRQFILSSKKLLLSDSGFYLCAWSTGTGRADTQYFGPGTRLTVL.

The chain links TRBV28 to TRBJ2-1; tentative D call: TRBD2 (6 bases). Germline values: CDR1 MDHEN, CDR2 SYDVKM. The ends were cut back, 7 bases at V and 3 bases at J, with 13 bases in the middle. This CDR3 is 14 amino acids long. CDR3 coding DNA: TGTGCCAGCATAGGAAGCGGGCTCTACAATGAGCAGTTCTTC. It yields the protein CASIGSGLYNEQFF.

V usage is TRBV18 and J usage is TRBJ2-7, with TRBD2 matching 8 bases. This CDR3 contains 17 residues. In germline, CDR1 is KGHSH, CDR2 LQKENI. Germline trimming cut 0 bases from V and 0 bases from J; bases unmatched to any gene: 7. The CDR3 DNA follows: TGTGCCAGCTCACCACCGTCAGCGGGGGTAAGCTCCTACGAGCAGTACTTC. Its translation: CASSPPSAGVSSYEQYF.

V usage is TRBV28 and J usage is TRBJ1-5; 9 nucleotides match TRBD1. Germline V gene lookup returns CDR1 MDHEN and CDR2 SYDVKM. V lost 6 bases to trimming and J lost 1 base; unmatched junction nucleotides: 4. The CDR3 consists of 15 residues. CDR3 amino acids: CASSHRGRSNQPQHF. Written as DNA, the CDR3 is TGTGCCAGCAGCCACAGGGGGCGAAGCAATCAGCCCCAGCATTTT.